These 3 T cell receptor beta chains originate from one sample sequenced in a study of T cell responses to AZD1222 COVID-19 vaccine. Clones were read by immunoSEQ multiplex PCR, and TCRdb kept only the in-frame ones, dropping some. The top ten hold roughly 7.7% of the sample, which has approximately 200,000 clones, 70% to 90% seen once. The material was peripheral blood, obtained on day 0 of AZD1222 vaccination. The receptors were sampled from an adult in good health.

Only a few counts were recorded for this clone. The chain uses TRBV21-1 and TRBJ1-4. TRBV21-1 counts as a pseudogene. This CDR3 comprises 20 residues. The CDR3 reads CASSNSSKRSKTAWFEKLFF. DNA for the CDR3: TGTGCCAGCAGCAACTCAAGCAAAAGGTCAAAAACGGCTTGGTTTGAAAAACTGTTTTTT.

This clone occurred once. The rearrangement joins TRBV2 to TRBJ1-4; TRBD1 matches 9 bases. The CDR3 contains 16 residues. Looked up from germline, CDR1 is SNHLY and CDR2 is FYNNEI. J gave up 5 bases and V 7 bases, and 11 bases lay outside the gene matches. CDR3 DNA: TGTGCCAGCAATCCGGGCCAGACAGGGGGAAATGAAAAACTGTTTTTT. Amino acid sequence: CASNPGQTGGNEKLFF. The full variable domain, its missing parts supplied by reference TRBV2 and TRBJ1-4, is EPEVTQTPSHQVTQMGQEVILRCVPISNHLYFYWYRQILGQKVEFLVSFYNNEISEKSEIFDDQFSVERPDGSNFTLKIRSTKLEDSAMYFCASNPGQTGGNEKLFFGSGTQLSVL.

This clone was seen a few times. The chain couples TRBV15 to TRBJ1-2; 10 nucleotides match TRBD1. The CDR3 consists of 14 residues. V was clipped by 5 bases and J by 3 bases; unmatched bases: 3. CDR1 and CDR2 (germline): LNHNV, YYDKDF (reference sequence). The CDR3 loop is CATSRGTGDYGYTF. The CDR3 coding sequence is TGTGCCACCAGCCGGGGGACAGGGGACTATGGCTACACCTTC.